The source of this TCR beta chain is a study of PD-1 blockade in classical Hodgkin lymphoma. With respect to this clone: Its antigen is currently unknown.

Germline assignment: CDR1 SGDLS and CDR2 YYNGEE. The ends lost 4 bases at V and 12 bases at J; junction bases unmatched: 19. The CDR3 is 17 residues long. Each patient relapsed following autologous stem cell transplantation, and prior brentuximab vedotin exposure differed. Profiled with immunoSEQ multiplex PCR; TCRdb holds only in-frame clones, not every one. The data contain 55,000 to 80,000 clones, approximately 94% of them seen just once; the ten biggest clones take up 7.5% to 9.5%. Study results and caveats: Complete responders had baseline diversity similar to newly diagnosed patients. Only CD4+ TCR diversity, not CD8+, had risen significantly by C4D1.

The specimen comprised peripheral blood mononuclear cells (PBMCs), sampled at baseline. The origin of this receptor is a human donor with classical Hodgkin lymphoma. V usage is TRBV9 and J usage is TRBJ2-1, with 10 nucleotides matching TRBD2. The CDR3 loop is CASSPSLSAGGYLAQFF. The CDR3 nucleotides are TGTGCCAGCAGCCCATCTCTCTCAGCGGGGGGGTATTTGGCGCAGTTCTTC. The variable domain in full, completed from reference TRBV9 and TRBJ2-1, reads DSGVTQTPKHLITATGQRVTLRCSPRSGDLSVYWYQQSLDQGLQFLIQYYNGEERAKGNILERFSAQQFPDLHSELNLSSLELGDSALYFCASSPSLSAGGYLAQFFGPGTRLTVL.